This TCR beta chain was captured in a study of cytomegalovirus exposure and HLA in healthy donors. TCRdb's table, derived via immunoSEQ multiplex PCR, lists solely in-frame clones and lacks some. The data contain approximately 150,000 clones, almost 85% of them singletons. This CDR3 has 13 residues. Germline assignment: CDR1 SGHTA and CDR2 FQGNSA. Trimming pared 2 bases from V and 6 bases from J, leaving 8 bases between. This TCR came from a man between 25 and 39 years old in good health and CMV-seropositive. Sequencing was carried out using PBMCs. The chain links TRBV7-2 to TRBJ2-1; maybe TRBD2 (6 bases). The CDR3 protein is CASSLRRANEQFF. The CDR3 DNA follows: TGTGCCAGCAGCTTAAGGAGGGCCAATGAGCAGTTCTTC. The full variable domain, with the rest looked up from reference TRBV7-2 and TRBJ2-1, is GAGVSQSPSNKVTEKGKDVELRCDPISGHTALYWYRQSLGQGLEFLIYFQGNSAPDKSGLPSDRFSAERTGGSVSTLTIQRTQQEDSAVYLCASSLRRANEQFFGPGTRLTVL.